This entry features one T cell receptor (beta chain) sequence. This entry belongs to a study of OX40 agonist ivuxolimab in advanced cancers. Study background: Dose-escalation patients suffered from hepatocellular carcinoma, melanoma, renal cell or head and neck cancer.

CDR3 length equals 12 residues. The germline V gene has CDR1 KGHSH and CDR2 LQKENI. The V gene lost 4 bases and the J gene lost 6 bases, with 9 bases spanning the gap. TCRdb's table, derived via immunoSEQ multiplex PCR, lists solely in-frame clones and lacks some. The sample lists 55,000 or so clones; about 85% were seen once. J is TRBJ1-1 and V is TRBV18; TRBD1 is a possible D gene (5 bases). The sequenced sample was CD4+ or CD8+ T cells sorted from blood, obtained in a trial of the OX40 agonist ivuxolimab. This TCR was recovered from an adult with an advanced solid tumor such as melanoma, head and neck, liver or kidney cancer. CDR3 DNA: TGTGCCAGCTCACTTCAGGGTGCTGAAGCTTTCTTT. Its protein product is CASSLQGAEAFF.